The sequence of this T cell receptor beta chain was determined in a study of shared clonotypes between healthy human individuals. The wider study: Per-donor plates numbered three CD4 naive, three CD4 memory, two CD8 naive and one CD8 memory.

J gave up 7 bases and V 8 bases, and 5 bases lay outside the gene matches. The V gene's germline CDR1 is MNHEY and CDR2 SMNVEV (reference sequence). CDR3 length: 13 amino acids. Once extracted for a subset, genomic DNA was divided evenly among several immunoSEQ plates. The repertoire was sequenced with immunoSEQ multiplex PCR; TCRdb's copy has only in-frame clones and lacks some. This table has around 1.5 million clones, 98% appearing once. This receptor was taken from a young man in good health. The J gene is TRBJ2-1, the V gene TRBV27, with TRBD2 matching 10 bases. Sequenced material: naive CD4+ T cells sorted from blood. Documented subset: CD45RA+ positively selected. CDR3 in amino acids: CASLGTSENEQFF. CDR3 DNA: TGTGCCAGCTTAGGGACTAGCGAGAATGAGCAGTTCTTC.